This T cell receptor beta chain was identified in a study of T-cell memory formation after mild COVID-19. On the study more broadly: Largely donor-specific TCR clusters were found.

This clonotype was recorded at least ten times. The antigen remains unidentified. Study-wide results and caveats: A second wave expanding day 15 to 37 was CD4+-biased; contracting clones were balanced. What remained unconfirmed was the SARS-CoV-2 specificity of second-wave clones peaking on day 37.

Barcoded TCR alpha and TCR beta cDNA libraries with UMIs came from 5'RACE using constant-segment primers. TCRdb fed the 5' RACE reads into MiXCR, producing one record per CDR3 protein. Of about 6,100 distinct CDR3 sequences in the sample, around 18% are singletons; the top ten hold around 60%. Germline values: CDR1 GTSNPN, CDR2 SVGIG (reference sequence). J was trimmed by 10 bases and V by 0 bases; bases with no gene match: 4. The CDR3 consists of 13 residues. The source is an adult woman who had mild COVID-19 (a few samples of this study predate the infection). Cell type and time point are not known. Sequenced sample: PBMCs or a T cell subset sorted from them (not recorded which). The chain combines TRBV30 with TRBJ2-1; 9 bases are a match to TRBD2. The DNA for the CDR3 is TGTGCCTGGAGTGTATGGCTAGCGGGGGAGCAGTTCTTC. Residues: CAWSVWLAGEQFF.